This TCR beta chain appears in the sequencing data of a study of cytotoxic CD8 clonotypes in ibrutinib-treated CLL (dated by TCRdb to the early 2020s). Turning to the overall study: The cohort was composed of about 10 relapsed/refractory and approximately 14 treatment-naive patients; IGHV unmutated status was identified in 17 patients. Cryopreserved peripheral blood mononuclear cells were collected before treatment, at response, and at either disease progression or sustained remission. On average, each sample yielded roughly 260,000 productive templates and 85,000 to 95,000 productive rearrangements. All remission and progressive disease samples were collected while patients were still receiving ibrutinib. Of the 90 or so participants in the trial, roughly 26 had longitudinal samples available. Samples at response were collected after a median of about 13 months of treatment, with a range of about 6 to 36 months. Responses were partial in 24 patients and complete in 2; after median about 70 months follow-up, roughly 14 stayed in remission and some twelve progressed.

Broader findings and caveats from the paper: Baseline clonality was found to be higher than that of age-matched healthy donors and was strongly correlated with circulating CD8+ T-cell counts. Lymph node repertoires were not examined, and the timing of sampling was not matched between patients in sustained remission and those whose disease progressed. Clonality rose at ibrutinib response, remained stable during sustained remission, and dropped back toward baseline at progression. Public clonotypes were rare and either shrank or stayed stable during treatment, and the rise in clonality at ibrutinib response reflected expansion of private clonotypes.

The goal of deep resolution MiSeq sequencing was a depth between 1 in 1 million and 1 in 200,000 T cells, and coverage averaged 10x per clonotype. TCR beta libraries were generated with the immunoSEQ hsTCRB Kit. In the paper's pipeline: ImmunoSEQ Data Assistant and ImmunoSEQ Analyzer were used for data analysis, and V, D and J genes were assigned according to IMGT definitions. Clonality, which ranges from 0 to 1, was calculated by subtracting the normalized Shannon entropy of productive rearrangement frequencies from one. Only overrepresented clonotypes making up at least 0.05% of the repertoire of each patient were included in the public clonotype analysis. Repertoires from around 13 age-matched healthy donors in immuneACCESS were used as clonality controls. TCRdb mirrors the immuneACCESS table, restricted to in-frame sequences. Some clones are absent from its copies; in checked studies, under half trace to an unresolved V gene, and the reason for the others is unknown. V, J and clone size reflect that table, while D and trimming were determined from the DNA. This sample is represented by more than 200,000 clones; roughly 74% of them were singletons. The ten largest clones represent approximately 15% of the sample.

Note on this clone: Which antigen it targets is not known. The sample holds no much larger clone one base away, and base qualities are not on file.

The time point label here, explained by the study, means: approximately 25 months on ibrutinib. For TCR beta library preparation, roughly 2.2 micrograms of genomic DNA were isolated from cryopreserved PBMCs. Longitudinal blood samples from CLL patients receiving ibrutinib monotherapy were subjected to high-throughput TCR beta sequencing. The patients took part in an open-label, single-center phase 2 trial of ibrutinib monotherapy. The material sequenced was PBMCs, taken after 24 months of ibrutinib treatment. This receptor was identified in a human donor with chronic lymphocytic leukemia.

The DNA sequence is given as TGTGCCAGCAGCGTTAGACTAGTTGCCGGGGAGCTGTTTTTT. Its translation is CASSVRLVAGELFF. The receptor chain draws on TRBV9 and TRBJ2-2; the D gene is perhaps TRBD2, from 6 matching bases. The CDR3 contains 14 residues, cysteine and phenylalanine counted. Of the read, only the CDR3 DNA is kept; its 42 bases are in frame from base 1. The junction shows trimming of 2 bases on V and 6 bases on J, plus 11 bases between the germline ends. The germline V gene yields SGDLS for CDR1 and YYNGEE for CDR2. The CDR3 plus the reference TRBV9 and TRBJ2-2 genes for the other parts give the full variable domain: DSGVTQTPKHLITATGQRVTLRCSPRSGDLSVYWYQQSLDQGLQFLIQYYNGEERAKGNILERFSAQQFPDLHSELNLSSLELGDSALYFCASSVRLVAGELFFGEGSRLTVL.